The clone carrying this TCR beta chain occurred a few times. This record belongs to a study of identical twins. Template switching supplied a universal primer site; unique molecular identifiers were carried on the cDNA. TCRdb re-called the 5' RACE reads through MiXCR, storing one row per CDR3 protein. This table holds approximately 210,000 distinct CDR3 sequences, 6.5% to 8% found once. V was pared by 4 bases and J by 3 bases, with 10 bases of the junction left unmatched. The CDR3 length is 16 residues. In germline, CDR1 is SGHTA, CDR2 FQGNSA. The data were also submitted as part of a second study, on T cells expressing NK-cell markers. That source adds: Obtained from sorted CD3+CD56+NKG2C+, CD3+CD56+NKG2C- and CD3+CD56-NKG2C+ T cells were the TCR beta repertoires. Just one sequenced donor of eight was HCMV-seronegative, while seven were seropositive.

The sample taken for sequencing was CD8+ T cells sorted from blood. The J gene is TRBJ1-1, the V gene TRBV7-2; 8 bases are a match to TRBD1. The sequence came from a woman aged 18-30 years in good health. The CDR3 sequence: CASSYAGGGYYTEAFF. The DNA for the CDR3 is TGTGCCAGCAGCTACGCAGGGGGCGGTTATTACACTGAAGCTTTCTTT. The full variable domain, with the rest looked up from reference TRBV7-2 and TRBJ1-1, is GAGVSQSPSNKVTEKGKDVELRCDPISGHTALYWYRQSLGQGLEFLIYFQGNSAPDKSGLPSDRFSAERTGGSVSTLTIQRTQQEDSAVYLCASSYAGGGYYTEAFFGQGTRLTVV.